A single sample is the source of the 25 T cell receptor beta chains below, sequenced in a study of vaccination effects on CD4 cells after COVID-19. Prior to sequencing, the ViraFEST assay stimulated PBMC with viral peptide pools, which expanded the antigen-specific CD4+ T cells. CD4+ T cell isolation took place after approximately 11 days of culture. Vaccinees lacked prior SARS-CoV-2 infection and tested negative for nucleocapsid antibodies. Measured with immunoSEQ multiplex PCR; TCRdb has only the in-frame clones, and not every one. The sample carries tens of thousands of clones, around 74% recorded once. Their cognate antigens are unknown. The sample was CD4+ T cells from PBMCs cultured with SARS-CoV-2 spike peptides, taken before COVID-19 vaccination. Source of these receptors: a human donor who received a COVID-19 vaccine.

Regarding this clone: Because the CDR3's place on the DNA is in doubt, the DNA is left out and the CDR3 is given as listed by TCRdb. The chain is built from TRBV12-1 and TRBJ2-7; the D call of TRBD1 is as the table states it, not checked on the DNA. TRBV12-1 is a documented pseudogene. The CDR3 is made up of 14 amino acids, end residues included. CDR3 amino acids: CASSWGQGSYEQYF.

The chain has TRBV3-1 (or the pseudogene TRBV3-2) and TRBJ2-5, with D tentatively TRBD1 or TRBD2 (6 bases each). Per germline, CDR1 LGHDT and CDR2 YNNKEL (reference sequence). The CDR3 has 15 residues. Trimming pared 5 bases from V and 3 bases from J, leaving 16 bases between. CDR3 nucleotide sequence: TGTGCCAGCAGCTCCCGCGGGACACAAAAAGAGACCCAGTACTTC. Translating gives CASSSRGTQKETQYF.

This clone occurred once. The chain is built from TRBV18 and TRBJ2-1; a weak D match, TRBD2 (6 bases). Trimming removed 2 bases from V and 10 bases from J, with 18 bases in between. The CDR3 spans 15 residues. CDR1 and CDR2 (germline): KGHSH, LQKENI. This CDR3 reads CASSPGGYPLLEQFF. In DNA, the CDR3 is TGTGCCAGCTCACCAGGAGGGTACCCCCTTTTGGAGCAGTTCTTC.

This clone has a single count. This chain joins TRBV19 and TRBJ1-1; 9 bases fit TRBD1. CDR3 length: 14 amino acids. V lost 7 bases, J lost 5 bases, and 8 bases stayed unmatched. CDR1 LNHDA and CDR2 SQIVND come from the germline V gene (reference sequence). CDR3 in DNA: TGTGCCAGTACCGGGACAGGGTGGGGAACTGAAGCTTTCTTT. This encodes CASTGTGWGTEAFF.

This clone was detected only once. The chain couples TRBV2 to TRBJ2-5; weak D call: TRBD1 (6 bases). V was clipped by 6 bases and J by 4 bases, with 12 bases between them. This CDR3 is built from 13 residues. Germline values: CDR1 SNHLY, CDR2 FYNNEI. CDR3 DNA sequence: TGTGCCAGCAGGCAAAGGGGGATAGAGACCCAGTACTTC. Protein sequence: CASRQRGIETQYF.

The chain couples TRBV7-8 to TRBJ2-3; TRBD2 is a possible D gene (6 bases). CDR3 length: 17 amino acids. Germline V gives CDR1 SGHVS, CDR2 FQNEAQ. V was pared by 5 bases and J by 0 bases, with 18 bases between. In nucleotides, the CDR3 is TGTGCCAGCAGCCACGTTTGGAGGGAAACTAGCACAGATACGCAGTATTTT. Translation gives CASSHVWRETSTDTQYF.

V is TRBV6-1 and J is TRBJ2-4; TRBD1 might be the D (5 bases). The CDR3 contains 16 residues. The germline gives CDR1 MNHNS, CDR2 SASEGT. Trimming shortened V by 4 bases and J by 2 bases, and 15 bases separated the two germline ends. This CDR3 is CASSGRLGQSKNIQYF. CDR3 nucleotide sequence: TGTGCCAGCAGTGGCCGGCTGGGGCAATCCAAAAACATTCAGTACTTC.

The CDR3 coding sequence is TGTGCCAGCAGCCCACAGGGGGCTTGGAAGACCCAGTACTTC. Translating it yields CASSPQGAWKTQYF. The chain joins TRBV19 to TRBJ2-5, with 9 bases identical to TRBD1. The junction had 11 bases not matched to a gene; V was cut back by 9 bases and J by 6 bases. Germline CDR1 reads LNHDA; CDR2 reads SQIVND (reference sequence). This CDR3 has 14 amino acids. Filled out from reference TRBV19 and TRBJ2-5, the complete variable domain reads DGGITQSPKYLFRKEGQNVTLSCEQNLNHDAMYWYRQDPGQGLRLIYYSQIVNDFQKGDIAEGYSVSREKKESFPLTVTSAQKNPTAFYLCASSPQGAWKTQYFGPGTRLLVL.

J is TRBJ1-4 and V is TRBV2; no firm D call. V was pared by 6 bases and J by 4 bases, with 18 bases between. The CDR3 is 16 residues long. Germline V gene data show CDR1 as SNHLY and CDR2 as FYNNEI. The CDR3 region is CASSPPGSRYNEKLFF. The CDR3, as DNA: TGTGCCAGCAGCCCCCCTGGCAGCCGTTATAATGAAAAACTGTTTTTT. Based on the CDR3 plus reference TRBV2 and TRBJ1-4, the full variable domain is EPEVTQTPSHQVTQMGQEVILRCVPISNHLYFYWYRQILGQKVEFLVSFYNNEISEKSEIFDDQFSVERPDGSNFTLKIRSTKLEDSAMYFCASSPPGSRYNEKLFFGSGTQLSVL.

The rearrangement links TRBV7-9 to TRBJ1-4, with a tentative D call TRBD1 (6 bases). The CDR3 length is 17 residues. V lost 4 bases to trimming and J lost 6 bases, with 21 bases between them. CDR1 is SEHNR, CDR2 FQNEAQ, per germline (reference sequence). CDR3 region: CASSSMQGWDLYEKLFF. CDR3 DNA: TGTGCCAGCAGCTCCATGCAGGGGTGGGACCTCTATGAAAAACTGTTTTTT.

The rearrangement uses TRBV27 and TRBJ1-6; 7 nucleotides agree with TRBD1. The CDR3 spans 12 residues. J was trimmed by 12 bases and V by 5 bases; bases with no gene match: 4. CDR1 MNHEY and CDR2 SMNVEV come from the germline V gene (reference sequence). CDR3 protein: CASSLRTGPLHF. CDR3 DNA sequence: TGTGCCAGCAGTCTCAGGACAGGACCCCTCCACTTT.

The chain's CDR3 is CASSFSKRGGSRETQYF. CDR3 DNA sequence: TGTGCCAGCAGCTTCAGCAAGCGGGGGGGCTCCCGGGAGACCCAGTACTTC. The chain is built from TRBV5-6 and TRBJ2-5; 10 nucleotides line up with TRBD2. The junction had 12 bases not matched to a gene; V was cut back by 2 bases and J by 5 bases. CDR3 length equals 17 residues. The germline V gene encodes CDR1 SGHDT and CDR2 YYEEEE.

V and J are TRBV6-4 and TRBJ1-2; D remains unclear. Trimming took off 8 bases at V and 1 base at J, with 11 bases between the two ends. CDR1 and CDR2 (germline): MRHNA, SNTAGT. This CDR3 contains 13 residues. The DNA for the CDR3 is TGTGCCAGCCGGGTCTCACATAACTATGGCTACACCTTC. Protein sequence: CASRVSHNYGYTF.

CDR3 in amino acids: CASRLEGSDTQYF. CDR3 coding DNA: TGCGCCAGCAGATTAGAGGGGTCAGATACGCAGTATTTT. The rearrangement uses TRBV10-1 and TRBJ2-3, with D perhaps given as TRBD1 or TRBD2 (5 bases each). CDR3 size: 13 residues. Trimming stripped 6 bases from V and 4 bases from J, with 11 bases between. Germline V CDR1 and CDR2: WNHNN, SYGVQD (reference sequence).

The chain has TRBV3-1 (or the pseudogene TRBV3-2) and TRBJ2-1, with TRBD2 matching over 12 bases. Unmatched junction bases numbered 8, after V lost 1 base and J lost 7 bases. The CDR3 is 17 residues long. CDR1 and CDR2 from the germline V gene are LGHDT and YNNKEL (reference sequence). Here the CDR3 reads CASSQGLASGGVNEQFF. In nucleotides, the CDR3 is TGTGCCAGCAGCCAAGGTCTCGCTAGCGGGGGGGTTAATGAGCAGTTCTTC.

The rearrangement links TRBV7-9 to TRBJ1-2; D may be TRBD1 (6 bases). V dropped 5 bases and J dropped 7 bases, with 17 bases sitting between them. CDR3 length: 14 residues. The V gene's germline CDR1 is SEHNR and CDR2 FQNEAQ (reference sequence). CDR3 DNA sequence: TGTGCCAGCAGCAAGGGGGGCGCCTTGGGTGGCTACACCTTC. Protein sequence: CASSKGGALGGYTF.

The genes are TRBV30 and TRBJ2-7; 7 bases are a match to TRBD1. CDR1 and CDR2 from the germline V gene are GTSNPN and SVGIG (reference sequence). The junction had 5 bases not matched to a gene; V was cut back by 0 bases and J by 0 bases. This CDR3 contains 15 residues. The CDR3 DNA sequence: TGTGCCTGGAGTGTAGGGGGCACCCTCTCCTACGAGCAGTACTTC. It encodes CAWSVGGTLSYEQYF.

The chain has TRBV7-9 and TRBJ2-1; D assignment may be TRBD1 or TRBD2 (5 bases each). The germline V and J ends were trimmed by 7 bases and 0 bases, with 13 bases remaining between them. CDR3 length equals 15 residues. CDR1 and CDR2 (germline): SEHNR, FQNEAQ (reference sequence). Written as DNA, the CDR3 is TGTGCCAGCACCTGGGACGCAAGCTCCTACAATGAGCAGTTCTTC. Translating it yields CASTWDASSYNEQFF.

V and J are TRBV5-1 and TRBJ2-7, with D possibly TRBD1 on 5 matching bases. V dropped 5 bases and J dropped 4 bases, with 13 bases sitting between them. Germline V gene lookup returns CDR1 SGHRS and CDR2 YFSETQ. The CDR3 loop spans 13 amino acids. The CDR3 DNA sequence: TGCGCCAGCAGTTCCCAGGGTGGGTACGAGCAGTACTTC. It is translated as CASSSQGGYEQYF. Drawing the rest from reference TRBV5-1 and TRBJ2-7, the complete variable domain is KAGVTQTPRYLIKTRGQQVTLSCSPISGHRSVSWYQQTPGQGLQFLFEYFSETQRNKGNFPGRFSGRQFSNSRSEMNVSTLELGDSALYLCASSSQGGYEQYFGPGTRLTVT.

The table lists this clone with a few counts. The V gene is TRBV27, the J gene TRBJ1-5; D perhaps matches TRBD1 (6 bases). The CDR3 sequence is 15 residues long. The germline CDR1 and CDR2 sequences are MNHEY and SMNVEV (reference sequence). V lost 3 bases, J lost 4 bases, and 13 bases lay in between. The CDR3: CASSLSGEANQPQHF. Written as DNA, the CDR3 is TGTGCCAGCAGTTTGTCAGGGGAGGCGAATCAGCCCCAGCATTTT.

With respect to this clone: At one end the junction does not follow the germline gene, possibly because of a read error. The rearrangement joins TRBV2 to TRBJ1-1; TRBD1 is a possible D gene (6 bases). The CDR3 extends over 14 amino acids. The germline V gene encodes CDR1 SNHLY and CDR2 FYNNEI. As DNA, the CDR3 is TGTGCCAGCAGGGAAGGGAGAGGACAGCTTGAAGCTTTCTTT. Protein sequence: CASREGRGQLEAFF.

This chain links TRBV4-1 with TRBJ2-1, with TRBD2 matching 11 bases. Germline assignment: CDR1 MGHRA and CDR2 YSYEKL. Trimming removed 4 bases from V and 5 bases from J; junction bases left unmatched: 7. This CDR3 is 16 amino acids long. The CDR3 nucleotides read TGCGCCAGCAGCCTTCGACCGGGACTAGCGGACAATGAGCAGTTCTTC. Residues: CASSLRPGLADNEQFF.

Of note for this clone: The same CDR3 can be traced to other DNA sequences in this sample. The chain couples TRBV6-5 to TRBJ2-5, with unresolved D. CDR1 and CDR2 (germline): MNHEY, SVGAGI. The CDR3 consists of 11 residues. The V gene lost 6 bases and the J gene lost 0 bases, with 2 bases spanning the gap. This chain's CDR3 is CASRNQETQYF. DNA for the CDR3: TGTGCCAGCAGAAACCAAGAGACCCAGTACTTC.

The chain couples TRBV6-5 to TRBJ2-7; 12 bases map to TRBD1. V shed 2 bases and J 4 bases; nucleotides not matched to a gene: 3. The germline gives CDR1 MNHEY, CDR2 SVGAGI. The CDR3 contains 15 residues. CDR3 loop: CASSYRDRGPYEQYF. DNA for the CDR3: TGTGCCAGCAGTTACCGGGACAGGGGGCCTTACGAGCAGTACTTC.

The chain carries TRBV10-1 and TRBJ2-1, with D perhaps assigned TRBD1 or TRBD2 (5 bases each). There are 13 residues in the CDR3. CDR1 is WNHNN, CDR2 SYGVQD, per germline (reference sequence). V was clipped by 0 bases and J by 11 bases, with 11 bases between them. Written as DNA, the CDR3 is TGCGCCAGCAGTGAGTCGGGGGTGCTAAAGCAGTTCTTC. As protein: CASSESGVLKQFF.